This is a list of T cell receptor beta chains from one sample in a study of PD-L1 blockade in urothelial cancer. The data were produced by immunoSEQ multiplex PCR, yet TCRdb's version contains in-frame clones alone and is incomplete. The sample lists more than 35,000 clones, approximately 93% occurring once. This specimen was PBMCs, taken around atezolizumab (anti-PD-L1) treatment. The receptor source for this set is a woman aged 60-70 years with urothelial cancer. CDR3s include the opening cysteine and the closing phenylalanine or tryptophan. D genes are given only for firm matches. Expanded clones get a size class; other rows say once, few or many, or leave the size out.

v_call	clone_size	j_call	d_call	cdr3_aa	cdr3_nt
TRBV2	-	TRBJ1-5	-	CASSDEVNQPQHF	TGTGCCAGCAGTGATGAGGTAAATCAGCCCCAGCATTTT
TRBV7-9	-	TRBJ2-7	TRBD1	CASSLDGRTGIEQYF	TGTGCCAGCAGCTTAGACGGAAGGACAGGGATCGAGCAGTACTTC
TRBV4-2	-	TRBJ2-1	TRBD2	CASSQVLAGYNEQFF	TGTGCCAGCAGCCAAGTACTAGCGGGCTACAATGAGCAGTTCTTC
TRBV19	-	TRBJ2-2	TRBD2	CASSRAGTTNTGELFF	TGTGCCAGTAGTAGAGCGGGGACGACGAACACCGGGGAGCTGTTTTTT
TRBV18	-	TRBJ2-2	-	CASLPTGVVTGELFF	TGTGCCAGCCTCCCAACGGGAGTAGTGACCGGGGAGCTGTTTTTT
TRBV4-3	-	TRBJ2-7	TRBD1	CASSQEDRDNSYEQYF	TGCGCCAGCAGCCAAGAGGACAGGGATAATTCCTACGAGCAGTACTTC
TRBV18	-	TRBJ1-5	TRBD1	CASSPDRGNQPQHF	TGTGCCAGCTCTCCCGACAGGGGTAATCAGCCCCAGCATTTT
TRBV28	-	TRBJ1-1	TRBD1	CASSLPRTGVNTEAFF	TGTGCCAGCAGTTTACCCAGGACAGGCGTGAACACTGAAGCTTTCTTT
TRBV29-1	-	TRBJ2-1	TRBD2	CSGHVAGEGNEQFF	TGCAGCGGGCATGTAGCGGGAGAAGGAAATGAGCAGTTCTTC
TRBV19	few	TRBJ1-2	-	CASSIRGEYGYTF	TGTGCCAGTAGTATACGGGGAGAATATGGCTACACCTTC
TRBV5-3	few	TRBJ1-5	-	CARSLFGEGNQPQHF	TGTGCCAGAAGCTTGTTCGGGGAAGGCAATCAGCCCCAGCATTTT
TRBV5-1	-	TRBJ2-2	TRBD2	CASSSGRAYTGELFF	TGCGCCAGCAGCTCAGGGAGGGCTTACACCGGGGAGCTGTTTTTT
TRBV5-5	once	TRBJ2-1	TRBD1	CASSQTGAPSGEQFF	TGTGCCAGCAGCCAAACAGGGGCACCCTCAGGTGAGCAGTTCTTC
TRBV7-2	-	TRBJ2-7	-	CASSFAAGGYEQYF	TGTGCCAGCAGCTTTGCGGCTGGAGGGTACGAGCAGTACTTC
TRBV28	-	TRBJ1-5	TRBD1	CASTPRTGFGQPQHF	TGTGCCAGCACTCCTCGGACAGGGTTTGGTCAGCCCCAGCATTTT
TRBV18	-	TRBJ2-6	-	CASTRTVPVSGANVLTF	TGTGCCAGCACTCGGACAGTCCCGGTTTCTGGGGCCAACGTCCTGACTTTC
TRBV5-4	-	TRBJ1-5	-	CASSFGGNSNQPQHF	TGTGCCAGCAGCTTCGGCGGGAATAGCAATCAGCCCCAGCATTTT
TRBV7-3	-	TRBJ1-5	-	CASSLRWGLGNSNQPQHF	TGTGCCAGCAGCTTAAGGTGGGGACTTGGAAATAGCAATCAGCCCCAGCATTTT
TRBV29-1	few	TRBJ1-2	TRBD1	CSVGTGESGYTF	TGCAGCGTTGGGACAGGGGAGAGTGGCTACACCTTC
TRBV6-1	-	TRBJ2-4	-	CASSEEGLPKNIQYF	TGTGCCAGCAGTGAGGAGGGTCTTCCCAAAAACATTCAGTACTTC
TRBV27	-	TRBJ1-2	-	CASSFQGYYGYTF	TGTGCCAGCAGTTTTCAGGGTTACTATGGCTACACCTTC
TRBV6-6	-	TRBJ1-1	-	CASSYQTGPLPEAFF	TGTGCCAGCAGTTACCAGACGGGTCCCCTCCCTGAAGCTTTCTTT
TRBV5-1	once	TRBJ2-5	TRBD1	CASSSGQGGETQYF	TGCGCCAGCAGCTCGGGACAGGGGGGAGAGACCCAGTACTTC
TRBV5-8	-	TRBJ2-1	-	CASRPTGNEQFF	TGTGCCAGCAGACCTACGGGGAATGAGCAGTTCTTC
TRBV7-9	-	TRBJ1-2	-	CASSLVEGSGYTF	TGTGCCAGCAGCTTAGTGGAGGGATCTGGCTACACCTTC
TRBV19	-	TRBJ2-7	-	CASSTSQDSMVSYEQYF	TGTGCCAGTAGTACCTCTCAGGATTCCATGGTCTCCTACGAGCAGTACTTC
TRBV4-3	once	TRBJ2-7	-	CASSPDPGISTEQYF	TGCGCCAGCAGCCCAGATCCCGGGATTTCAACCGAGCAGTACTTC
TRBV2	-	TRBJ2-3	TRBD2	CASRRLAGGRGATDTQYF	TGTGCCAGCAGGAGACTAGCGGGAGGTAGAGGGGCCACAGATACGCAGTATTTT
TRBV15	-	TRBJ1-1	TRBD1	CATSREDRLRANTEAFF	TGTGCCACCAGCAGAGAGGACAGGCTGCGTGCGAACACTGAAGCTTTCTTT
TRBV29-1	-	TRBJ2-7	-	CSAARGSYEQYF	TGCAGTGCGGCGAGGGGGTCCTACGAGCAGTACTTC
TRBV10-2	few	TRBJ1-5	-	CASSPYGNNQPQHF	TGCGCCAGCAGTCCGTATGGCAACAATCAGCCCCAGCATTTT
TRBV5-1	-	TRBJ2-3	-	CASSLGVGPGTDTQYF	TGCGCCAGCAGCTTGGGAGTCGGTCCGGGCACAGATACGCAGTATTTT
TRBV10-3	-	TRBJ1-1	-	CAISSPGWNTEAFF	TGTGCCATCAGCTCCCCCGGGTGGAACACTGAAGCTTTCTTT